The 14 T cell receptor beta chains in this list originate from one sample, sequenced in a study of control samples from healthy donors and cancer patients. The data were produced by immunoSEQ multiplex PCR, yet TCRdb's version contains in-frame clones alone and is incomplete. The repertoire holds about 120,000 clones, with approximately 87% as singletons. Sequenced material: blood. Every receptor here comes from a man in his thirties or forties in good health.

The rearrangement links TRBV7-8 to TRBJ2-2; 8 bases map to TRBD2. The CDR3 loop spans 15 amino acids. V lost 2 bases to trimming and J lost 5 bases; unmatched junction nucleotides: 4. Germline CDR1 reads SGHVS; CDR2 reads FQNEAQ. The CDR3 spells CASSLILAETGELFF. Here the CDR3 DNA reads TGTGCCAGCAGCTTAATACTAGCGGAGACCGGGGAGCTGTTTTTT.

This chain uses TRBV10-3 with TRBJ1-3; maybe TRBD1 (6 bases). The CDR3 has 16 residues. Germline loops: CDR1 ENHRY, CDR2 SYGVKD. Trimming removed 0 bases from V and 2 bases from J, with 11 bases in between. The CDR3 sequence: CAISESGPGAGNTIYF. DNA of the CDR3: TGTGCCATCAGTGAGTCGGGACCAGGGGCTGGAAACACCATATATTTT.

The rearrangement links TRBV5-1 to TRBJ2-7; possibly TRBD2 for D (5 bases). Germline CDR1 is SGHRS and CDR2 is YFSETQ. This CDR3 spans 11 amino acids. V lost 4 bases, J lost 5 bases, and 7 bases lay in between. CDR3 sequence (DNA): TGCGCCAGCAGCCCCGGGAACGAGCAGTACTTC. This codes for CASSPGNEQYF.

A few counts support this clone. The V gene is TRBV28, the J gene TRBJ1-5; no firm D call. The CDR3 contains 10 residues. From germline, CDR1 is MDHEN and CDR2 SYDVKM. Trimming stripped 8 bases from V and 9 bases from J, with 8 bases between. CDR3 coding DNA: TGTGCCAGCGGCGGAGTGCCCCAGCATTTT. Protein sequence: CASGGVPQHF.

The chain combines TRBV3-1 (or the pseudogene TRBV3-2) with TRBJ1-1, with a weak D call TRBD1 (6 bases). This CDR3 region has 13 residues. From germline, CDR1 is LGHDT and CDR2 YNNKEL (reference sequence). Trimming removed 4 bases from V and 2 bases from J, with 8 bases in between. CDR3 nucleotides: TGTGCCAGCAGCCCGGACAGCAACACTGAAGCTTTCTTT. Protein sequence: CASSPDSNTEAFF.

The chain employs TRBV7-9 and TRBJ1-1, with 11 nucleotides matching TRBD1. Looked up from germline, CDR1 is SEHNR and CDR2 is FQNEAQ (reference sequence). V shed 1 base, J shed 5 bases, and the junction held 9 bases outside the gene matches. The CDR3 extends over 17 amino acids. CDR3 region: CASSLGLTGTGGTEAFF. The CDR3, as DNA: TGTGCCAGCAGCTTAGGATTGACCGGGACAGGGGGGACTGAAGCTTTCTTT.

The chain links TRBV6-5 to TRBJ1-6, with TRBD1 matching 10 bases. The V and J ends lost 7 bases and 7 bases, in that order; junction bases with no gene match: 7. Germline assignment: CDR1 MNHEY and CDR2 SVGAGI. The CDR3 consists of 15 residues. The CDR3 DNA follows: TGTGCCAGCAACTACTTGGGACAGGGGAATTCACCCCTCCACTTT. It codes for CASNYLGQGNSPLHF.

The rearrangement links TRBV10-2 to TRBJ2-7; 7 bases align to TRBD1. This CDR3 contains 16 residues. Germline values: CDR1 WSHSY, CDR2 SAAADI. Trimming at V came to 0 bases and at J to 5 bases, leaving 10 bases not matched to a gene. The CDR3 loop reads CASSESRPTGDNEQYF. CDR3 DNA sequence: TGCGCCAGCAGTGAGTCAAGACCTACAGGGGACAACGAGCAGTACTTC.

CDR3 loop: CAWSWAGGEQFF. Written as DNA, the CDR3 is TGTGCCTGGAGTTGGGCTGGCGGCGAGCAGTTCTTC. The rearrangement links TRBV30 to TRBJ2-1; D is unclear. The CDR3 has 12 residues. Trimming cost V 2 bases and J 10 bases, with 12 bases left between them. The germline gives CDR1 GTSNPN, CDR2 SVGIG (reference sequence). Based on the CDR3 plus reference TRBV30 and TRBJ2-1, the full variable domain is SQTIHQWPATLVQPVGSPLSLECTVEGTSNPNLYWYRQAAGRGLQLLFYSVGIGQISSEVPQNLSASRPQDRQFILSSKKLLLSDSGFYLCAWSWAGGEQFFGPGTRLTVL.

The chain links TRBV7-9 to TRBJ2-3; 8 positions match TRBD2. Trimming took 3 bases from V and 5 from J; bases not matched to a gene: 4. CDR3 length: 14 residues. Germline V gene lookup returns CDR1 SEHNR and CDR2 FQNEAQ (reference sequence). CDR3 sequence reads: CASSFTTSGDTQYF. The CDR3 region has the DNA TGTGCCAGCAGCTTTACTACTAGCGGAGATACGCAGTATTTT.

This CDR3 reads CASSPPGQVKKLFF. The DNA of the CDR3 is TGTGCCAGCTCACCACCGGGACAGGTCAAAAAACTGTTTTTT. The chain combines TRBV18 with TRBJ1-4; 8 nucleotides match TRBD1. V lost 0 bases, J lost 9 bases, and 3 bases stayed unmatched. Germline V gene lookup returns CDR1 KGHSH and CDR2 LQKENI. The CDR3 sequence is 14 residues long.

The chain employs TRBV9 and TRBJ1-3, with D tentatively TRBD1 (6 bases). There are 15 residues in the CDR3. Looked up from germline, CDR1 is SGDLS and CDR2 is YYNGEE. Trimming cost V 7 bases and J 3 bases, with 17 bases left between them. CDR3 sequence: CASGEGGLIGNTIYF. The DNA for the CDR3 is TGTGCCAGCGGGGAAGGGGGATTGATTGGAAACACCATATATTTT.

J is TRBJ2-7 and V is TRBV5-8, with TRBD1 matching over 9 bases. CDR3 size: 14 residues. Germline lookup yields CDR1 SGHTS and CDR2 YDEGEE. V trimming: 3 bases; J trimming: 3 bases; junction bases outside the gene matches: 4. The CDR3: CASSWTGVGYEQYF. For the CDR3, the DNA is TGTGCCAGCAGCTGGACAGGGGTAGGCTACGAGCAGTACTTC.

This clone was recorded many times. This chain links TRBV19 with TRBJ2-7, with a tentative D call TRBD1 (6 bases). Germline assignment: CDR1 LNHDA and CDR2 SQIVND (reference sequence). This CDR3 contains 14 residues. The V gene lost 3 bases and the J gene lost 4 bases, with 13 bases spanning the gap. CDR3 sequence reads: CASSIARGEYEQYF. DNA for the CDR3: TGTGCCAGTAGTATCGCCAGGGGAGAGTACGAGCAGTACTTC.